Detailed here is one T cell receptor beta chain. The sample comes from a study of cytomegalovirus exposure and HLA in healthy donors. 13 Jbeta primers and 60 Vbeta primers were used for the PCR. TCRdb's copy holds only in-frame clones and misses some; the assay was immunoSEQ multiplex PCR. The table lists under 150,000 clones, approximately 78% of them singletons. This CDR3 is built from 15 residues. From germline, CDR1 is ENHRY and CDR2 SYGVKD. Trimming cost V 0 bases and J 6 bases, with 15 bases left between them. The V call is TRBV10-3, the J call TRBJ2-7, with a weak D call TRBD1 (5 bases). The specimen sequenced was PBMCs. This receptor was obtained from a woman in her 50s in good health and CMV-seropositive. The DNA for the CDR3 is TGTGCCATCAGTGAGTCGAAGGGCAGGGCCGGCGAGCAGTACTTC. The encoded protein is CAISESKGRAGEQYF.